The sequence of this T cell receptor beta chain was determined in a study of T cells in tuberculosis. About the study: CD1B tetramers identified T cells specific for mycobacterial lipid GMM.

Worth noting for this clone: What it binds is not known.

Trimming took 5 bases from V and 0 from J, leaving 11 bases between them. Germline CDR1 reads SGHVS; CDR2 reads FQNEAQ. The CDR3 loop spans 15 amino acids. On average about 100,000 T cells per donor were immunosequenced. Study-wide findings and caveats: Selection depended on which cryopreserved specimens were available.

Assay used: immunoSEQ multiplex PCR; TCRdb lists only in-frame clones, some missing. The table has some 30,000 clones, approximately 94% seen once; the top ten hold about 8%. The TCR was taken from a donor aged 10-30 years with latent tuberculosis or without tuberculosis infection. The chain has TRBV7-8 and TRBJ1-5; TRBD1 might be the D (6 bases). The source material was PBMCs. CDR3 in DNA: TGTGCCAGCAGCCAGCAGACAGGTAGCAATCAGCCCCAGCATTTT. This translates into CASSQQTGSNQPQHF. Supplemented by reference TRBV7-8 and TRBJ1-5, the full variable domain reads GAGVSQSPRYKVAKRGQDVALRCDPISGHVSLFWYQQALGQGPEFLTYFQNEAQLDKSGLPSDRFFAERPEGSVSTLKIQRTQQEDSAVYLCASSQQTGSNQPQHFGDGTRLSIL.